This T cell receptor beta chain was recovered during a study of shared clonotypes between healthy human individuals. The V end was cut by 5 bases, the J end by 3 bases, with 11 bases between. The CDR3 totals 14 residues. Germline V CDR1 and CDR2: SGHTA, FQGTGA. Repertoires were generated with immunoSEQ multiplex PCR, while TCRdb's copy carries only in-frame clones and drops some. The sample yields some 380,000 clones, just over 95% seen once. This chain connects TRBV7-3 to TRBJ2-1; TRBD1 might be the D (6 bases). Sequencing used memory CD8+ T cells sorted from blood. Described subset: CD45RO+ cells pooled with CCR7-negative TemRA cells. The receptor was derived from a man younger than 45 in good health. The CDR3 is CASSPGAGYNEQFF. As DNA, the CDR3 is TGTGCCAGCAGCCCAGGGGCAGGCTACAATGAGCAGTTCTTC.